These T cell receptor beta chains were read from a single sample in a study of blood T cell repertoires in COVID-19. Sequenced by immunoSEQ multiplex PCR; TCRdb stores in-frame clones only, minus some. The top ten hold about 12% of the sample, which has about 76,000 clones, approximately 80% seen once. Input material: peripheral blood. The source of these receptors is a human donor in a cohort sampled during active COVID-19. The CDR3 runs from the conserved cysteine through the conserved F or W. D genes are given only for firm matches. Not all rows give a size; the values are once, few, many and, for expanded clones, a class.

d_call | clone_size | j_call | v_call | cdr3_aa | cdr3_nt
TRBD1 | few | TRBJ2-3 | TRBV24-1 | CATSGMDRGTDTQYF | TGTGCCACCAGTGGGATGGACAGGGGCACAGATACGCAGTATTTT
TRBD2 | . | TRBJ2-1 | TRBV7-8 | CASSQSVLAGTYNEQFF | TGTGCCAGCAGCCAAAGCGTGCTAGCGGGAACCTACAATGAGCAGTTCTTC
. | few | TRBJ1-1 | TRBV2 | CASSATEANTEAFF | TGTGCCAGCAGTGCGACAGAGGCGAACACTGAAGCTTTCTTT
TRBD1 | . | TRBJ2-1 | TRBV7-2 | CASSLDRAHNEQFF | TGTGCCAGCAGCCTAGACAGGGCCCACAATGAGCAGTTCTTC
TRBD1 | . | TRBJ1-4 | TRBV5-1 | CASSPTGGHEKLFF | TGCGCCAGCAGCCCGACAGGGGGCCATGAAAAACTGTTTTTT
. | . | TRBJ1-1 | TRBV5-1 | CASSLAVATEAFF | TGCGCCAGCAGCTTGGCAGTAGCCACTGAAGCTTTCTTT
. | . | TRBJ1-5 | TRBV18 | CASSPDRNQPQHF | TGTGCCAGCTCACCCGACAGAAACCAGCCCCAGCATTTT
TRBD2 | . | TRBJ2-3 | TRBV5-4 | CASSTSADTQYF | TGTGCCAGCAGTACTAGCGCAGATACGCAGTATTTT
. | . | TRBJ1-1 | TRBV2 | CASSEWQNTEAFF | TGTGCCAGCAGTGAGTGGCAGAACACTGAAGCTTTCTTT
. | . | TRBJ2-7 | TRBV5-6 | CASSLANSGQRSYEQYF | TGTGCCAGCAGCTTGGCCAATTCAGGACAGCGATCCTACGAGCAGTACTTC
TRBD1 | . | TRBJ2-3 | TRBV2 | CASTETGASTDTQYF | TGTGCCAGCACCGAGACAGGGGCTAGCACAGATACGCAGTATTTT
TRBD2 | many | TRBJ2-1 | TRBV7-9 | CASSSGLARNNEQFF | TGTGCCAGCAGCTCGGGACTAGCGAGAAACAATGAGCAGTTCTTC
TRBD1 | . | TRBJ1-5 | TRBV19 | CASSIGGQLKQPQHF | TGTGCCAGTAGTATTGGGGGACAGTTAAAGCAGCCCCAGCATTTT
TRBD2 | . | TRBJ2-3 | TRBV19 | CASSGVSGFASTDTQYF | TGTGCCAGTAGTGGGGTTAGCGGGTTTGCTAGCACAGATACGCAGTATTTT
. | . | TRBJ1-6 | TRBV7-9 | CASSQRDANSPLHF | TGTGCCAGCAGCCAACGGGATGCTAATTCACCCCTCCACTTT
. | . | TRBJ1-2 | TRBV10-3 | CAISESTSNYGYTF | TGTGCCATCAGTGAGTCAACATCTAACTATGGCTACACCTTC
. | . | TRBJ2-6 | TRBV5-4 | CASSPTRESGANVLTF | TGTGCCAGCAGCCCTACCCGAGAATCTGGGGCCAACGTCCTGACTTTC
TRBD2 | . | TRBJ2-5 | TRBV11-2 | CASSLSGRQETQYF | TGTGCCAGCAGCTTAAGCGGGAGGCAAGAGACCCAGTACTTC
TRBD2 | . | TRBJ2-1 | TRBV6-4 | CASRPRTSGSKIYNEQFF | TGTGCCAGCAGGCCCAGGACTAGCGGGAGTAAAATCTACAATGAGCAGTTCTTC
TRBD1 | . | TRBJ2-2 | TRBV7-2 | CASSPQGTANTGELFF | TGTGCCAGCAGCCCACAGGGGACCGCGAACACCGGGGAGCTGTTTTTT
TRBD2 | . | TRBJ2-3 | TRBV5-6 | CASSLLRAGGHDTQYF | TGTGCCAGCAGCTTGTTAAGGGCGGGGGGGCACGATACGCAGTATTTT
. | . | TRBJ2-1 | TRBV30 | CAWSVRVEQFF | TGTGCCTGGAGTGTACGAGTTGAGCAGTTCTTC
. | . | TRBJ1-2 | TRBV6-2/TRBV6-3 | CASSYRTGDDSYTF | TGTGCCAGCAGTTACAGGACGGGGGACGATAGCTACACCTTC
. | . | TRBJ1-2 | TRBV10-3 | CAISSGVDYGYTF | TGTGCCATCAGTTCAGGGGTGGACTATGGCTACACCTTC
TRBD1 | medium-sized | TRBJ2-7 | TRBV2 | CASRAGTGLREQYF | TGTGCCAGCAGAGCCGGGACAGGTCTTAGGGAGCAGTACTTC
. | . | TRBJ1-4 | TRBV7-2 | CASSLDRTTNEKLFF | TGTGCCAGCAGCTTAGACAGGACAACTAATGAAAAACTGTTTTTT
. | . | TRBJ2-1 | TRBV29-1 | CSGMDWYNEQFF | TGCAGCGGGATGGACTGGTACAATGAGCAGTTCTTC
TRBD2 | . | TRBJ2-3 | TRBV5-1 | CASSPRAWGAGVGTDTQYF | TGCGCCAGCAGCCCCCGAGCCTGGGGAGCGGGAGTTGGCACAGATACGCAGTATTTT
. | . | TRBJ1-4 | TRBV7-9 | CASSLVAGGNEKLFF | TGTGCCAGCAGCTTAGTGGCAGGCGGGAATGAAAAACTGTTTTTT
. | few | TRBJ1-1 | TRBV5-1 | CASGVDRWNTEAFF | TGCGCCAGCGGCGTAGACAGGTGGAACACTGAAGCTTTCTTT
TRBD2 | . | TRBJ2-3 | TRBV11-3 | CASSLRASGNTDTQYF | TGTGCCAGCAGCTTAAGGGCTAGCGGAAACACAGATACGCAGTATTTT
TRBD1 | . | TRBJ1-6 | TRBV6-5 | CASSSPQGGNSPLHF | TGTGCCAGCAGTTCACCGCAGGGGGGTAATTCACCCCTCCACTTT
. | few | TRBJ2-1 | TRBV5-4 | CASSPWGRSSYNEQFF | TGTGCCAGCAGCCCGTGGGGGCGGAGCTCCTACAATGAGCAGTTCTTC
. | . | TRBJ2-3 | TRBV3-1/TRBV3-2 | CASSQPTSRTQYF | TGTGCCAGCAGCCAACCGACTAGTAGGACGCAGTATTTT
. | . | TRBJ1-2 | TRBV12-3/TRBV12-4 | CASRESARGYTF | TGTGCCAGCAGGGAGTCAGCGAGGGGCTACACCTTC
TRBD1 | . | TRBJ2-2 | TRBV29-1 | CSVDRANTGELFF | TGCAGCGTGGACAGGGCGAACACCGGGGAGCTGTTTTTT
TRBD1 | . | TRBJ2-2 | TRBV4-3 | CASSQRPPGQGATGELFF | TGCGCCAGCAGCCAGCGCCCGCCGGGACAGGGGGCTACCGGGGAGCTGTTTTTT
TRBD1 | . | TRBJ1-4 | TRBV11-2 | CASSWDRASEKLFF | TGTGCCAGCAGCTGGGACAGGGCATCGGAAAAACTGTTTTTT
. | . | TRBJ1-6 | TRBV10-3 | CAISEDGRGGSPLHF | TGTGCCATCAGTGAGGACGGGCGGGGGGGGTCACCCCTCCACTTT
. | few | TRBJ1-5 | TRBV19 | CASSIRRGNQPQHF | TGTGCCAGTAGTATCAGGAGGGGCAATCAGCCCCAGCATTTT
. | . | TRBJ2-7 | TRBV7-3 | CASSLGRSYEQYF | TGTGCCAGCAGCTTAGGCAGGTCCTACGAGCAGTACTTC
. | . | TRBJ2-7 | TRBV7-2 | CASSLGTYEQYF | TGTGCCAGCAGCTTAGGTACCTACGAGCAGTACTTC
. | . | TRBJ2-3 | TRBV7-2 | CASSLDGRSTDTQYF | TGTGCCAGCAGCTTAGATGGGCGAAGCACAGATACGCAGTATTTT
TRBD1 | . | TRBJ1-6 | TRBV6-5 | CASIPRQGYNSPLHF | TGTGCCAGCATCCCAAGACAGGGGTATAATTCACCCCTCCACTTT
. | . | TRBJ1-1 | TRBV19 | CASTTGRNTEAFF | TGTGCCAGTACCACAGGCCGGAACACTGAAGCTTTCTTT
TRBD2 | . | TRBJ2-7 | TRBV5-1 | CASSPSGGNSYEQYF | TGCGCCAGCAGCCCCAGCGGGGGCAACTCCTACGAGCAGTACTTC
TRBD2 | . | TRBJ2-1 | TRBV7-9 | CASSFSAGDNEQFF | TGTGCCAGCAGCTTTTCTGCGGGGGACAATGAGCAGTTCTTC
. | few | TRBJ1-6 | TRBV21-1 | CASSKRSPLSGTLSSGSPLHF | TGTGCCAGCAGCAAAAGGTCTCCGTTAAGCGGTACCCTATCTAGTGGTTCACCCCTCCACTTT
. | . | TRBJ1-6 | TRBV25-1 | CASRGEFPSSYNSPLHF | TGTGCCAGTCGGGGGGAGTTCCCGAGCTCCTATAATTCACCCCTCCACTTT
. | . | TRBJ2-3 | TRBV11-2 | CASSPRGTTDTQYF | TGTGCCAGCAGCCCCCGCGGTACTACAGATACGCAGTATTTT
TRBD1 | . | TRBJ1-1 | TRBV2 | CASSDRKDRVTEAFF | TGTGCCAGCAGTGATCGTAAGGACAGGGTTACTGAAGCTTTCTTT
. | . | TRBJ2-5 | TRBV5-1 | CASSSGGETQYF | TGCGCCAGCAGCTCGGGTGGGGAGACCCAGTACTTC
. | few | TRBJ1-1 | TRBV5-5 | CASSWRGQFTEAFF | TGTGCCAGCAGCTGGAGGGGTCAGTTCACTGAAGCTTTCTTT
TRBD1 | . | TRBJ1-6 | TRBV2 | CASTTGQGNSPLHF | TGTGCCAGCACCACGGGACAGGGGAATTCACCCCTCCACTTT
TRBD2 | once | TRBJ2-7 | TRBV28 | CASPPPGTSLDEQYF | TGTGCCAGCCCACCCCCCGGGACTAGTCTAGACGAGCAGTACTTC
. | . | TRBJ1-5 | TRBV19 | CASVTGTFFVWHF | TGTGCCAGTGTGACAGGAACGTTTTTTGTTTGGCATTTT
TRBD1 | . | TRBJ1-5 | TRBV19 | CASSLHRDRALNQPQHF | TGTGCCAGTAGTTTGCACCGGGACAGGGCCCTCAATCAGCCCCAGCATTTT
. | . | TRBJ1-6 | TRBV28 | CASSLGQSSYNSPLHF | TGTGCCAGCAGTTTAGGACAGAGCTCCTATAATTCACCCCTCCACTTT